The rows below give T cell receptor beta chains drawn from one sample of a study of blood T cell repertoires in COVID-19. Profiled with immunoSEQ multiplex PCR; TCRdb holds only in-frame clones, not every one. The table lists a few hundred thousand clones, about 89% of them singletons. Sequencing was done on a sample of PBMCs or T cells enriched from blood (not recorded which). The receptors derive from a middle-aged woman who had been exposed to COVID-19. Both conserved end residues are part of each CDR3.

v_call	j_call	cdr3_aa
TRBV7-9	TRBJ1-6	CASSSGTGVNSPLHF
TRBV30	TRBJ2-3	CAWSVPAGGPFADTQYF
TRBV6-4	TRBJ2-3	CASSPTSGRYTQYF
TRBV7-9	TRBJ1-1	CASSGQLNTEAFF
TRBV19	TRBJ2-1	CASNRDRGEDEQFF
TRBV4-3	TRBJ2-2	CASSQGQYTGELFF
TRBV5-4	TRBJ1-2	CASSLGDREGYTF
TRBV25-1	TRBJ1-2	CASSERSPREDYGYTF
TRBV5-4	TRBJ1-5	CASSLGPGQGPGEPQHF
TRBV24-1	TRBJ2-2	CATSASGTGAVGELFF
TRBV27	TRBJ2-1	CASSLYGTPTKRNEQFF
TRBV3-1/TRBV3-2	TRBJ1-3	CASSLPWQAATIYF
TRBV6-5	TRBJ2-7	CASNRDRGYEQYF
TRBV25-1	TRBJ1-1	CASRGHVNTEAFF
TRBV2	TRBJ1-1	CASSEATGKAFF
TRBV19	TRBJ1-3	CASSEGSGNTIYF
TRBV30	TRBJ2-7	CAWGSGTSPFGVGEQYF
TRBV18	TRBJ2-5	CASSPIGTGNQETQYF
TRBV6-5	TRBJ1-1	CASSYSGTGVRAEAFF
TRBV4-3	TRBJ1-1	CASSPALGSLNTEAFF
TRBV7-8	TRBJ1-5	CASSRLGLQGSQPQHF
TRBV14	TRBJ2-1	CASSQKTGSEQFF
TRBV9	TRBJ1-6	CASSPGVNSPLHF
TRBV14	TRBJ2-3	CASSQERPSSGSREDTQYF
TRBV19	TRBJ1-1	CASSVNRGDTEAFF
TRBV7-6	TRBJ2-1	CASSLATGRASNEQFF
TRBV5-1	TRBJ1-6	CASSFIQGSINSPLHF
TRBV10-2	TRBJ2-1	CASGRREGNEQFF
TRBV7-9	TRBJ2-2	CASRKTVGNTGELFF
TRBV7-2	TRBJ1-1	CASSLAGHAGGTEAFF
TRBV24-1	TRBJ2-1	CATSDFGQGGDEQFF
TRBV2	TRBJ1-3	CASGRDRGVSGNTIYF
TRBV13	TRBJ1-1	CASSLGTKAFF
TRBV7-9	TRBJ1-6	CASSLWAGLSPLHF
TRBV4-1	TRBJ1-6	CASSQDAAGDSPLHF
TRBV3-1/TRBV3-2	TRBJ2-7	CASSQGQREQYF
TRBV24-1	TRBJ1-2	CATSDPGQDYYGYTF
TRBV12-3/TRBV12-4	TRBJ2-2	CATDNFSTGELFF
TRBV24-1	TRBJ1-2	CATSETGVGGYTF
TRBV5-1	TRBJ2-1	CASSPAGGPSEFF
TRBV9	TRBJ2-1	CASSPGWADYNEQFF